This T cell receptor beta chain was sequenced in a study of blood T cell repertoires in COVID-19. The V and J ends lost 7 bases and 4 bases respectively, with 16 bases between them. The CDR3 is made up of 15 amino acids. Germline V gene data show CDR1 as LGHDT and CDR2 as YNNKEL (reference sequence). The protocol was immunoSEQ multiplex PCR, while the TCRdb copy is restricted to in-frame clones and leaves out a portion. Of roughly 400,000 clones detected, about nine tenths appear once; the ten largest clones hold 0.6%. This clone was recorded once. The J gene is TRBJ1-4, the V gene TRBV3-1 (or the pseudogene TRBV3-2); D not certain. This receptor was obtained from a man between 18 and 35 years old who had recovered from COVID-19. The sequenced material came from PBMCs or T cells enriched from blood (not recorded which). The DNA for the CDR3 is TGTGCCAGCACCAACATGGTTAGCAATAATGAAAAACTGTTTTTT. It codes for CASTNMVSNNEKLFF.